This TCR beta chain was sequenced during a study of radiotherapy plus CTLA-4 blockade in lung cancer. Per the germline V gene, CDR1 is SNHLY and CDR2 is FYNNEI. V was trimmed by 7 bases and J by 1 base, leaving 11 bases between them. The CDR3 loop spans 14 amino acids. This clone was seen more than once but under ten times. The table came from immunoSEQ multiplex PCR; TCRdb's copy has only in-frame clones and leaves some out. This table holds approximately 85,000 clones, about 80% found once. The study gave focal radiation plus ipilimumab CTLA-4 blockade to patients with chemo-refractory metastatic non-small-cell lung cancer.

Here the sequenced sample was peripheral blood, taken from a patient treated with radiotherapy plus ipilimumab. This chain links TRBV2 with TRBJ2-1; perhaps TRBD2 as D (6 bases). The clonotype originates from a human donor with non-small cell lung cancer that progressed on radiotherapy plus ipilimumab. The DNA for the CDR3 is TGTGCCAGCAAGGTAGGGACTTCCTACAATGAGCAGTTCTTC. Its translation is CASKVGTSYNEQFF.